Presented here are 26 T cell receptor beta chains from one specimen sequenced in a study of post-analysis software for immune sequencing data. Libraries were made from TCR beta cDNA, and they carried unique molecular identifiers. Each CDR3 protein gets one entry after TCRdb re-called the PCR reads with MiXCR. The sample holds approximately 690,000 distinct CDR3 sequences, more than 50% seen once. Antigens for these TCRs are unknown. Study results and caveats: TRBV5-6, TRBV5-1 and TRBV20-1 belonged to a set of roughly 5 TRBV segments that were more frequent in patients than controls.

Input material: blood. The receptors were gathered from a girl aged 2-9 years with multiple sclerosis.

The CDR3: CASSRERGRDYNEQFF. The CDR3 DNA is TGTGCCAGCAGCCGAGAACGGGGACGAGACTACAATGAGCAGTTCTTC. The chain is built from TRBV11-1 and TRBJ2-1; D tentatively fits TRBD1 or TRBD2 (5 bases each). CDR1 is SGHAT, CDR2 FQDESV, per germline (reference sequence). Deletions cut 5 bases from V and 3 bases from J, with 17 bases between. This CDR3 spans 16 amino acids. The entire variable domain, with the rest obtained from reference TRBV11-1 and TRBJ2-1, is as follows: EAEVAQSPRYKITEKSQAVAFWCDPISGHATLYWYRQILGQGPELLVQFQDESVVDDSQLPKDRFSAERLKGVDSTLKIQPAELGDSAMYLCASSRERGRDYNEQFFGPGTRLTVL.

The chain employs TRBV11-2 and TRBJ2-5; no definite D call. The CDR3 extends over 14 amino acids. Per germline, CDR1 SGHAT and CDR2 FQNNGV. The V end lost 5 bases, the J end lost 5 bases, and 15 bases lay between the germline ends. This chain's CDR3 is CASSVRIDAETQYF. CDR3 in DNA: TGTGCCAGCAGCGTCCGGATCGACGCTGAGACCCAGTACTTC. Filled out from reference TRBV11-2 and TRBJ2-5, the complete variable domain reads EAGVAQSPRYKIIEKRQSVAFWCNPISGHATLYWYQQILGQGPKLLIQFQNNGVVDDSQLPKDRFSAERLKGVDSTLKIQPAKLEDSAVYLCASSVRIDAETQYFGPGTRLLVL.

Points on this clonotype: A read error may account for a junction end that differs from germline. The CDR3 DNA reads TGTGCCACCAGCAGACCCGGGTTGGGTGGCCACACCTTC. Amino acid sequence: CATSRPGLGGHTF. V and J are TRBV15 and TRBJ1-2; no firm D call. This CDR3 is built from 13 residues. The germline CDR1 and CDR2 sequences are LNHNV and YYDKDF (reference sequence).

V is TRBV12-3 or TRBV12-4 and J is TRBJ2-3, with TRBD2 as a possible D gene (6 bases). The CDR3 is 12 residues long. Trimming stripped 6 bases from V and 8 bases from J, with 12 bases between. The CDR3 bases are TGTGCCAGCAGGCCGGGAGTCGGTACGCAGTATTTT. Encoded protein: CASRPGVGTQYF.

Concerning this clonotype: Relative to the germline gene, one junction end is altered; a read error may explain this. J is TRBJ1-2 and V is TRBV7-9; maybe TRBD1 (5 bases). The germline CDR1 and CDR2 sequences are SEHNR and FQNEAQ (reference sequence). CDR3 length equals 12 residues. Written as DNA, the CDR3 is TGTGCCTGCAGCGACAGAAACTATGGCTACACCTTC. It translates to CACSDRNYGYTF.

The chain has TRBV27 and TRBJ1-6; no reliable D call. Germline CDR1 MNHEY, CDR2 SMNVEV (reference sequence). The germline V and J ends were trimmed by 2 bases and 7 bases, with 9 bases remaining between them. The CDR3 spans 14 residues. CDR3 bases: TGTGCCAGCAGTTTACCGGGATCCAATTCACCCCTCCACTTT. This codes for CASSLPGSNSPLHF.

CDR3 protein: CASSIQGGNQPQHF. For the CDR3, the DNA is TGTGCCAGTAGTATACAGGGAGGTAATCAGCCCCAGCATTTT. This chain links TRBV19 with TRBJ1-5; maybe TRBD1 (5 bases). Germline CDR1 reads LNHDA; CDR2 reads SQIVND (reference sequence). Trimming took off 2 bases at V and 4 bases at J, with 9 bases between the two ends. The CDR3 length is 14 residues.

V is TRBV13 and J is TRBJ2-5; D unclear. V was trimmed by 2 bases and J by 5 bases, leaving 12 bases between them. From germline, CDR1 is PRHDT and CDR2 FYEKMQ (reference sequence). The CDR3 spans 14 residues. The CDR3: CASSLRGLVETQYF. The CDR3 nucleotides read TGTGCCAGCAGCTTAAGAGGTCTGGTGGAGACCCAGTACTTC.

The chain carries TRBV6-5 and TRBJ2-1; D perhaps matches TRBD2 (6 bases). Trimming took 6 bases from V and 10 from J, leaving 16 bases between them. There are 13 residues in the CDR3. CDR1 MNHEY and CDR2 SVGAGI come from the germline V gene. CDR3 sequence reads: CASRIPSRGEQFF. The CDR3 coding sequence is TGTGCCAGCAGAATCCCTTCTCGGGGGGAGCAGTTCTTC.

This chain connects TRBV7-9 to TRBJ2-3; D unresolved. The V gene's germline CDR1 is SEHNR and CDR2 FQNEAQ (reference sequence). This CDR3 spans 14 amino acids. Trimming removed 1 base at V and 4 bases at J, with 9 bases between. The CDR3 DNA reads TGTGCCAGCAGCTTAGTCAAAGCAGCAGATACGCAGTATTTT. The encoded protein is CASSLVKAADTQYF.

The chain recombines TRBV2 with TRBJ2-1; TRBD2 agrees at 8 bases. Germline V gene data show CDR1 as SNHLY and CDR2 as FYNNEI. The CDR3 loop spans 16 amino acids. Unmatched junction bases numbered 8, after V lost 5 bases and J lost 2 bases. DNA for the CDR3: TGTGCCAGCAGTCCAAGGACTAGCAGGCCCTACAATGAGCAGTTCTTC. As protein: CASSPRTSRPYNEQFF.

The V gene is TRBV20-1, the J gene TRBJ2-1; TRBD1 matches 8 bases. The V gene end was trimmed by 4 bases and the J gene end by 7 bases; junction bases not matched to a gene: 9. The germline V gene has CDR1 DFQATT and CDR2 SNEGSKA (reference sequence). The CDR3 contains 14 residues. The CDR3 DNA sequence: TGCAGTGCTACCTACAGGGGGTGGTCAAATGAGCAGTTCTTC. Protein: CSATYRGWSNEQFF.

The chain has TRBV20-1 and TRBJ2-7; tentatively, D is TRBD1 or TRBD2 (6 bases each). CDR1 DFQATT and CDR2 SNEGSKA come from the germline V gene (reference sequence). The V and J ends lost 5 bases and 1 base respectively, with 15 bases between them. This CDR3 has 14 residues. CDR3 nucleotide sequence: TGCAGTGCTGTAACGGGGGCCCGTTCCTACGAGCAGTACTTC. Protein product: CSAVTGARSYEQYF.

This clonotype appeared once. The J gene is TRBJ2-1, the V gene TRBV4-1; TRBD2 matches at 8 bases. This CDR3 region has 15 residues. CDR1 is MGHRA, CDR2 YSYEKL, per germline. J was trimmed by 4 bases and V by 0 bases; bases with no gene match: 2. This chain's CDR3 is CASSQELAEYNEQFF. The CDR3 DNA reads as TGCGCCAGCAGCCAAGAACTAGCGGAATACAATGAGCAGTTCTTC.

V gene TRBV4-1 combines with J gene TRBJ2-1; 8 nucleotides line up with TRBD2. Germline trimming cut 0 bases from V and 6 bases from J; bases unmatched to any gene: 7. CDR3 length: 16 residues. Germline CDR1 and CDR2: MGHRA and YSYEKL. CDR3 protein: CASSQDLGAGANEQFF. In nucleotides, the CDR3 is TGCGCCAGCAGCCAAGATTTGGGAGCGGGGGCCAATGAGCAGTTCTTC.

In this sample, this clonotype turned up a few times. This chain joins TRBV29-1 and TRBJ2-1; TRBD2 agrees at 14 bases. The CDR3 is made up of 18 amino acids. CDR1 SQVTM and CDR2 ANQGSEA come from the germline V gene. J gave up 6 bases and V 6 bases, and 16 bases lay outside the gene matches. The CDR3 DNA sequence: TGCAGCGTGAGGGGACTAGCGGGAGTCGTCGGACGGGGCAATGAGCAGTTCTTC. Encoded protein: CSVRGLAGVVGRGNEQFF.

The table lists this clonotype with a few counts. The chain is built from TRBV4-1 and TRBJ2-7; D not certain. The DNA matches TRBJ2-5 better at its end, which makes the J call doubtful. This CDR3 comprises 11 residues. Germline loops: CDR1 MGHRA, CDR2 YSYEKL. This CDR3 reads CASMGAETQYF. The CDR3, as DNA: TGCGCCAGCATGGGCGCGGAGACCCAGTACTTC.

The DNA of the CDR3 is TGCGCCAGCAGCCAAGTCGAGCGGCAGGGGGTTACTGAAGCTTTCTTT. It encodes CASSQVERQGVTEAFF. The chain joins TRBV4-1 to TRBJ1-1; 7 nucleotides align to TRBD1. V lost 1 base to trimming and J lost 5 bases; unmatched junction nucleotides: 10. The CDR3 has 16 amino acids. CDR1 is MGHRA, CDR2 YSYEKL, per germline.

This rearrangement joins TRBV29-1 to TRBJ2-7; D assignment may be TRBD1 or TRBD2 (6 bases each). Germline V CDR1 and CDR2: SQVTM, ANQGSEA. Between the trimmed V and J ends, which lost 3 bases and 1 base, there was a span of 13 bases. The CDR3 sequence is 14 residues long. This chain's CDR3 is CSVEGGSLSYEQYF. CDR3 DNA sequence: TGCAGCGTTGAGGGGGGCAGCCTATCCTACGAGCAGTACTTC.

This chain links TRBV20-1 with TRBJ2-7, with 7 nucleotides matching TRBD2. J gave up 2 bases and V 2 bases, and 6 bases lay outside the gene matches. The germline gives CDR1 DFQATT, CDR2 SNEGSKA (reference sequence). The CDR3 sequence is 14 residues long. For the CDR3, the DNA is TGCAGTGCTAGAAAGCGGGCGGGAGCCTACGAGCAGTACTTC. Its protein product is CSARKRAGAYEQYF.

The chain is built from TRBV29-1 and TRBJ2-3, with 9 bases matching TRBD1. The germline CDR1 and CDR2 sequences are SQVTM and ANQGSEA. The CDR3 runs 17 residues. The ends lost 4 bases at V and 6 bases at J; junction bases unmatched: 17. CDR3 sequence reads: CSVAFSAGTGSLDTQYF. For the CDR3, the DNA is TGCAGCGTTGCCTTCTCCGCCGGGACAGGGAGTTTGGATACGCAGTATTTT.

The chain combines TRBV20-1 with TRBJ1-2; weak D call: TRBD1 (5 bases). Germline V gene data show CDR1 as DFQATT and CDR2 as SNEGSKA (reference sequence). The CDR3 loop spans 13 amino acids. V gave up 8 bases and J gave up 7 bases, with 20 bases separating them. The CDR3 reads CSSLLGGGAGYTF. The DNA for the CDR3 is TGCAGTTCTCTCCTCGGGGGTGGAGCTGGCTACACCTTC.

The chain employs TRBV20-1 and TRBJ2-7; 7 bases line up with TRBD1. Germline V gives CDR1 DFQATT, CDR2 SNEGSKA (reference sequence). V lost 5 bases to trimming and J lost 2 bases; unmatched junction nucleotides: 3. The CDR3 covers 12 residues. The CDR3 DNA follows: TGCAGTGCTCTACAGGGGCCCTACGAGCAGTACTTC. It specifies CSALQGPYEQYF.

This chain uses TRBV5-6 with TRBJ2-4; possibly TRBD1 or TRBD2 for D (6 bases each). The V and J ends lost 6 bases and 8 bases respectively, with 21 bases between them. Germline V CDR1 and CDR2: SGHDT, YYEEEE. CDR3 length: 15 amino acids. The CDR3 sequence is CASTIGGGLIDIQYF. The CDR3 region has the DNA TGTGCCAGCACCATAGGTGGGGGGCTTATAGACATTCAGTACTTC.

This chain uses TRBV27 with TRBJ2-2; D may be TRBD2 (6 bases). This CDR3 comprises 15 residues. V was clipped by 4 bases and J by 0 bases, with 9 bases between them. Germline-derived CDR1 and CDR2 are MNHEY and SMNVEV (reference sequence). This CDR3 is CASSYSGPNTGELFF. As DNA, the CDR3 is TGTGCCAGCAGTTATAGCGGCCCGAACACCGGGGAGCTGTTTTTT.

The gene calls are TRBV10-2 and TRBJ1-2, with 10 bases matching TRBD1. V was pared by 7 bases and J by 2 bases, with 7 bases of the junction left unmatched. Germline assignment: CDR1 WSHSY and CDR2 SAAADI. This CDR3 has 15 residues. The CDR3: CASNDRTGGNYGYTF. As DNA, the CDR3 is TGCGCCAGCAACGATCGGACAGGGGGGAACTATGGCTACACCTTC.